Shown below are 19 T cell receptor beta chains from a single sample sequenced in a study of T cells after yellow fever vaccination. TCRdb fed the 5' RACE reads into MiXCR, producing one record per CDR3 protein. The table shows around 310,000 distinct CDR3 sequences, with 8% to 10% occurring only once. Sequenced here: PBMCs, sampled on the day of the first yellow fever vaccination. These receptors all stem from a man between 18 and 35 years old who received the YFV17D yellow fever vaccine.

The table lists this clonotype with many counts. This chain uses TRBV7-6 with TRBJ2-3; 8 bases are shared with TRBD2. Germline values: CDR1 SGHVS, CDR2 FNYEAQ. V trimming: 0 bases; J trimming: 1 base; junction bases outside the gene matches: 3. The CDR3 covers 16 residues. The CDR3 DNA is TGTGCCAGCAGCTTAGCAGCGACTAGCGGCACAGATACGCAGTATTTT. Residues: CASSLAATSGTDTQYF.

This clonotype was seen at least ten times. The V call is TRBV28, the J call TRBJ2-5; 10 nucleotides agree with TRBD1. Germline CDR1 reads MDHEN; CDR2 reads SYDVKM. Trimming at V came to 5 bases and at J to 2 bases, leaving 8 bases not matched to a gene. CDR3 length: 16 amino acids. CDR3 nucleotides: TGTGCCAGCAGTCGGGACAGGGGAAACCTACAAGAGACCCAGTACTTC. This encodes CASSRDRGNLQETQYF.

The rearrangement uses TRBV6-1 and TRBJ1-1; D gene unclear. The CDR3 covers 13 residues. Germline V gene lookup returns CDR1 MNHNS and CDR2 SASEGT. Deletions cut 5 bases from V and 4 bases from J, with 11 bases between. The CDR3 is CASSLRELTEAFF. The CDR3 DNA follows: TGTGCCAGCAGTCTCAGAGAGCTCACTGAAGCTTTCTTT.

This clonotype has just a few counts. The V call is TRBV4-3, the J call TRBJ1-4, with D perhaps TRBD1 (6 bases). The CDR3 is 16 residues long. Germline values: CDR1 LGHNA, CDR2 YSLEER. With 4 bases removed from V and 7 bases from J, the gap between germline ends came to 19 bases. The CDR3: CASSPTGQIGSEKLFF. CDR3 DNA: TGCGCCAGCAGCCCTACTGGACAGATCGGGAGTGAAAAACTGTTTTTT.

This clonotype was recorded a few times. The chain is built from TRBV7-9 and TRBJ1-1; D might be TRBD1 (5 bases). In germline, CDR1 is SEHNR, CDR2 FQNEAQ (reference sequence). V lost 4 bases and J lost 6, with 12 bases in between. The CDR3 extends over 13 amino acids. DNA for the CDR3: TGTGCCAGCAGCTCTCCGGGACTCTCTGAAGCTTTCTTT. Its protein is CASSSPGLSEAFF.

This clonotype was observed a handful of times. As DNA, the CDR3 is TGTGCCAGCAGCTTAGGGAGGCTAGCGGGGGGGCTGGGTATGTTCTTC. Translation gives CASSLGRLAGGLGMFF. The chain joins TRBV7-8 to TRBJ2-1; 12 nucleotides match TRBD2. The V segment lost 1 base and the J segment 15 bases; nucleotides outside the gene matches: 13. Germline values: CDR1 SGHVS, CDR2 FQNEAQ. There are 16 residues in the CDR3.

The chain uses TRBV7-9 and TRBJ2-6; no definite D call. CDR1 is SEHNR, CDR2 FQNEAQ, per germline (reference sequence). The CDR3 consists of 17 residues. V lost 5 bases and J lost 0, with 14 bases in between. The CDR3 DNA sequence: TGTGCCAGCAGCCGGCCGGGCGGATTCTCTGGGGCCAACGTCCTGACTTTC. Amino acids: CASSRPGGFSGANVLTF.

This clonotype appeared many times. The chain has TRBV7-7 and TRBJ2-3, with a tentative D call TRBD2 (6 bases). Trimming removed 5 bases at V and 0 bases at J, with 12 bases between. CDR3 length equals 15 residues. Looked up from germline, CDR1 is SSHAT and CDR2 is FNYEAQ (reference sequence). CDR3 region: CASSQRGSSTDTQYF. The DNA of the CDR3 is TGTGCCAGCAGCCAACGGGGGTCTAGCACAGATACGCAGTATTTT.

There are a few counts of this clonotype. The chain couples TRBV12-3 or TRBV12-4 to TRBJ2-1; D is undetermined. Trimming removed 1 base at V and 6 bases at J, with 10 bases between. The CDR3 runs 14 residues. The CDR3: CASSLGVVSNEQFF. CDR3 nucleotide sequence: TGTGCCAGCAGTTTAGGGGTAGTTAGCAATGAGCAGTTCTTC.

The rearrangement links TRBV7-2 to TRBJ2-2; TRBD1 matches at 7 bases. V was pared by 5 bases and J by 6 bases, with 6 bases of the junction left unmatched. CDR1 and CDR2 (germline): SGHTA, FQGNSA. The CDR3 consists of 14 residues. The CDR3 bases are TGTGCCAGCAGCGCCACAGGGGTGGCCGGGGAGCTGTTTTTT. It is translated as CASSATGVAGELFF.

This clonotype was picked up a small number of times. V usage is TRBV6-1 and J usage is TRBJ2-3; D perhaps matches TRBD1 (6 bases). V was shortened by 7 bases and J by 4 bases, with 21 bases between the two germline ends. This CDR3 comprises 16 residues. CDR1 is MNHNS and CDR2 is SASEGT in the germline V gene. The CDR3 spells CASTLSGTRGSDTQYF. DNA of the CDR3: TGTGCCAGCACCCTCTCCGGGACAAGAGGATCAGATACGCAGTATTTT.

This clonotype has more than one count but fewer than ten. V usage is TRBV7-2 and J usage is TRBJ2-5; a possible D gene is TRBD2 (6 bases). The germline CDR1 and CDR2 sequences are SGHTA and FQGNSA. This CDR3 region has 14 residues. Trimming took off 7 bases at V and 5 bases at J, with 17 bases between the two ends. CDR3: CASTSGVLRETQYF. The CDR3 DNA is TGTGCCAGCACCTCGGGGGTCTTACGGGAGACCCAGTACTTC.

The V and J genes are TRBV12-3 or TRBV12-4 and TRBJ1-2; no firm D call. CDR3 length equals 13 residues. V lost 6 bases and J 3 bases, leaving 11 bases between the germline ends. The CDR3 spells CASSVFTDYGYTF. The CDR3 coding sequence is TGTGCCAGCAGCGTGTTCACGGACTATGGCTACACCTTC.

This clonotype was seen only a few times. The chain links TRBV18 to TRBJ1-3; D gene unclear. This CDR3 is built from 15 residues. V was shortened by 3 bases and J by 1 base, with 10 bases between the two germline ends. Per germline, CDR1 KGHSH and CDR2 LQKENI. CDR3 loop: CASSPRVASGNTIYF. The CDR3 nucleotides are TGTGCCAGCTCACCTCGGGTGGCGTCTGGAAACACCATATATTTT.

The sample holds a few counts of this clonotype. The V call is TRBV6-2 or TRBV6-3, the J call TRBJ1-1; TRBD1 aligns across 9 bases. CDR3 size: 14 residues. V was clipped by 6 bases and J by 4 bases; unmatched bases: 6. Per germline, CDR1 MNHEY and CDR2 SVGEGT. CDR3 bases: TGTGCCAGCAGACGACAGGGGGAAGGCACTGAAGCTTTCTTT. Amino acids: CASRRQGEGTEAFF.

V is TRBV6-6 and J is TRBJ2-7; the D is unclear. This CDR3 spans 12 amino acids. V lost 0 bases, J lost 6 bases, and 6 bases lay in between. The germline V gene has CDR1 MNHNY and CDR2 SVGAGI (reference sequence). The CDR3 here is CASSYSRGEQYF. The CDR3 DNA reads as TGTGCCAGCAGTTACTCCCGTGGCGAGCAGTACTTC.

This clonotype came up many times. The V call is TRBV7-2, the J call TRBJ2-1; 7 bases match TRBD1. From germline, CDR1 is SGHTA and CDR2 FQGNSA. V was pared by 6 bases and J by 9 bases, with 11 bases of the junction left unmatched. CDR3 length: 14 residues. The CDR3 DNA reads TGTGCCAGCAGTAGGGGGCCCCCCAGGGGTGAGCAGTTCTTC. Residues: CASSRGPPRGEQFF.

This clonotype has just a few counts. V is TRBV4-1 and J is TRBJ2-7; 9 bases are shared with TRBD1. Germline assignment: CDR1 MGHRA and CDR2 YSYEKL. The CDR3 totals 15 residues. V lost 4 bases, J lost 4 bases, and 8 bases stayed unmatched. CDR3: CASSLLVGQGYEQYF. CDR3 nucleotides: TGCGCCAGCAGCCTCCTGGTTGGACAGGGGTACGAGCAGTACTTC.

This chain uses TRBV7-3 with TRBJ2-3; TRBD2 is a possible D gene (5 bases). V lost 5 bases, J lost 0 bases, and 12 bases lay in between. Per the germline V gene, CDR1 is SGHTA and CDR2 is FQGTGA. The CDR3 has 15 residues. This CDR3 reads CASSPGRTSTDTQYF. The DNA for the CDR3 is TGTGCCAGCAGCCCCGGACGGACTAGCACAGATACGCAGTATTTT.